The rows below give T cell receptor beta chains drawn from one sample of a study of human T cells and chemical hapten exposure. In TCRdb, the RACE reads were re-called with MiXCR into one record per CDR3 protein. The top ten hold roughly 2.4% of the sample, which has 190,000 or so distinct CDR3 sequences, roughly a quarter seen once. The input for sequencing was whole blood, taken in connection with sensitization to the hapten diphenylcyclopropenone (DPC). These receptors came from a woman between 40 and 55 years old with alopecia areata. Some clones in this sample may be carry-over from other donors' samples. Each CDR3 is given with its conserved first and last residue. The D gene is left open where the match is weak. Clone size appears in some rows only: once, few, many, or a class for an expanded clone.

clone_size j_call d_call v_call cdr3_aa cdr3_nt
few TRBJ1-5 - TRBV12-3/TRBV12-4 CASSSHQRNQPQHF TGTGCCAGCAGTTCCCACCAGCGCAATCAGCCCCAGCATTTT
- TRBJ2-7 TRBD1 TRBV4-2 CASSQEGLVGTATYEQYF TGTGCCAGCAGCCAAGAAGGCCTGGTTGGGACAGCCACCTACGAGCAGTACTTC
- TRBJ2-1 TRBD1 TRBV4-1 CASSHDPRQGSSEQFF TGCGCCAGCAGCCACGACCCCAGACAGGGTTCGTCTGAGCAGTTCTTC
few TRBJ2-5 - TRBV20-1 CSGRRSQETQYF TGCAGTGGGCGCCGGAGCCAAGAGACCCAGTACTTC
- TRBJ2-1 - TRBV7-2 CASSRADRHYNEQFF TGTGCCAGCAGCCGAGCGGACCGACATTACAATGAGCAGTTCTTC
few TRBJ2-5 TRBD1 TRBV6-5 CASSDRGVETQYF TGTGCCAGCAGCGACAGGGGCGTGGAGACCCAGTACTTC
few TRBJ2-1 - TRBV24-1 CATSDLKGSYNEQFF TGTGCCACCAGTGATTTAAAAGGCTCCTACAATGAGCAGTTCTTC
once TRBJ2-5 TRBD2 TRBV5-1 CASSDASGSQETQYF TGCGCCAGCAGCGACGCTAGCGGGAGTCAGGAGACCCAGTACTTC
- TRBJ2-5 - TRBV20-1 CSARPRGWQETQYF TGCAGTGCTCGCCCACGGGGTTGGCAAGAGACCCAGTACTTC
few TRBJ2-1 - TRBV14 CASSQEYNEQFF TGTGCCAGCAGCCAAGAATACAATGAGCAGTTCTTC
few TRBJ2-7 TRBD1 TRBV7-9 CASSQGGQGYEQYF TGTGCCAGCAGCCAGGGCGGACAGGGATACGAGCAGTACTTC
- TRBJ2-3 TRBD2 TRBV11-2 CASSLAPSGWASGKTDTQYF TGTGCCAGCAGCTTAGCCCCCTCGGGTTGGGCTAGCGGGAAGACAGATACGCAGTATTTT